A single sample gave rise to the 27 T cell receptor beta chains below, sequenced in a study. TCRdb re-called the RT-PCR reads through MiXCR, storing one row per CDR3 protein. The table has about 700,000 distinct CDR3 sequences, approximately 15% seen once. The sequencing input was memory CD4+ T cells from blood. The receptor set was obtained from a female donor in good health, serving as a healthy control.

This clonotype appeared a few times. The rearrangement uses TRBV27 and TRBJ1-4, with D possibly being TRBD1 (5 bases). V was clipped by 7 bases and J by 6 bases, with 24 bases between them. Germline V gives CDR1 MNHEY, CDR2 SMNVEV (reference sequence). The CDR3 sequence is 17 residues long. The CDR3 protein is CASKADSWERRDEKLFF. CDR3 coding DNA: TGTGCCAGCAAGGCAGACAGTTGGGAAAGGCGGGATGAAAAACTGTTTTTT.

This clonotype has ten or more counts. In DNA, the CDR3 is TGTGCCAGCAGTTACTCTCCGGCGCCGAGCTCCTACAATGAGCAGTTCTTC. Its translation: CASSYSPAPSSYNEQFF. The chain carries TRBV6-5 and TRBJ2-1; D is unclear. The CDR3 runs to 17 residues. Germline V gives CDR1 MNHEY, CDR2 SVGAGI. Trimming left V 0 bases short and J 0 bases short, with 12 bases between.

This clonotype was detected only a few times. V is TRBV7-6 and J is TRBJ1-2; D remains ambiguous. Trimming took 0 bases from V and 4 from J, leaving 6 bases between them. The CDR3 spans 13 residues. In germline, CDR1 is SGHVS, CDR2 FNYEAQ. The CDR3 sequence: CASSLARTYGYTF. CDR3 coding DNA: TGTGCCAGCAGCTTAGCCCGTACCTATGGCTACACCTTC.

The V gene is TRBV5-1, the J gene TRBJ2-5, with D perhaps TRBD1 (5 bases). The CDR3 consists of 14 residues. The germline V gene has CDR1 SGHRS and CDR2 YFSETQ. V lost 2 bases and J lost 1, with 9 bases in between. CDR3 loop: CASSFGQSQETQYF. Written as DNA, the CDR3 is TGCGCCAGCAGCTTCGGACAATCCCAAGAGACCCAGTACTTC. Full variable domain (rest looked up from reference TRBV5-1 and TRBJ2-5): KAGVTQTPRYLIKTRGQQVTLSCSPISGHRSVSWYQQTPGQGLQFLFEYFSETQRNKGNFPGRFSGRQFSNSRSEMNVSTLELGDSALYLCASSFGQSQETQYFGPGTRLLVL.

This clonotype was counted at least ten times. The chain combines TRBV10-3 with TRBJ1-2, with D possibly being TRBD1 (5 bases). Trimming took off 6 bases at V and 5 bases at J, with 13 bases between the two ends. This CDR3 region has 13 residues. The germline V gene encodes CDR1 ENHRY and CDR2 SYGVKD. CDR3 in DNA: TGTGCCATCAGGGTAGGGGATTCGTATGGCTACACCTTC. It translates to CAIRVGDSYGYTF.

The CDR3 protein is CASSSRGPEGAFF. The CDR3 DNA sequence: TGTGCCAGCAGCTCCCGGGGACCCGAGGGGGCTTTCTTT. The rearrangement links TRBV7-3 to TRBJ1-1, with D maybe TRBD1 (5 bases). The germline gives CDR1 SGHTA, CDR2 FQGTGA. The CDR3 has 13 residues. Trimming stripped 4 bases from V and 11 bases from J, with 17 bases between.

The chain recombines TRBV20-1 with TRBJ1-6, with unresolved D. In germline, CDR1 is DFQATT, CDR2 SNEGSKA (reference sequence). V lost 5 bases, J lost 7 bases, and 9 bases lay in between. The CDR3 sequence is 12 residues long. CDR3 sequence (DNA): TGCAGTGCTGCGGACGGAAATTCACCCCTCCACTTT. Protein product: CSAADGNSPLHF.

This clonotype was observed at least ten times. The V call is TRBV20-1, the J call TRBJ1-2; D remains ambiguous. Trimming pared 3 bases from V and 1 base from J, leaving 9 bases between. The germline V gene has CDR1 DFQATT and CDR2 SNEGSKA (reference sequence). The CDR3 has 13 amino acids. CDR3 in DNA: TGCAGTGCTAGCGCCCCGGGTAACTATGGCTACACCTTC. Protein: CSASAPGNYGYTF.

This clonotype has just a few counts. V is TRBV7-3 and J is TRBJ2-1; D may match TRBD1 or TRBD2 (5 bases each). CDR1 and CDR2 from the germline V gene are SGHTA and FQGTGA. There are 13 residues in the CDR3. Between the trimmed V and J ends, which lost 4 bases and 7 bases, there was a span of 11 bases. The CDR3 DNA follows: TGTGCCAGCAGCTCCGGGGCCGTAAATGAGCAGTTCTTC. It encodes CASSSGAVNEQFF.

J is TRBJ2-1 and V is TRBV20-1, with D possibly being TRBD2 (6 bases). Germline CDR1 DFQATT, CDR2 SNEGSKA (reference sequence). V shed 5 bases and J shed 8 bases, with 28 bases lying between them. This CDR3 spans 17 amino acids. The CDR3 bases are TGCAGTGCTGATCTGCCCCCCCGGGAGAGTCTTTTCCATGAGCAGTTCTTC. This codes for CSADLPPRESLFHEQFF.

The rearrangement uses TRBV20-1 and TRBJ1-5, with D hard to call. The V gene's germline CDR1 is DFQATT and CDR2 SNEGSKA (reference sequence). V dropped 0 bases and J dropped 0 bases, with 9 bases sitting between them. The CDR3 runs to 15 residues. CDR3 nucleotides: TGCAGTGCTAGAGATCTAGGCCTTAGCAATCAGCCCCAGCATTTT. This codes for CSARDLGLSNQPQHF.

This chain joins TRBV7-9 and TRBJ1-1; D is ambiguous. Germline V gene lookup returns CDR1 SEHNR and CDR2 FQNEAQ (reference sequence). V was shortened by 4 bases and J by 6 bases, with 12 bases between the two germline ends. The CDR3 runs 13 residues. The CDR3 DNA reads TGTGCCAGCAGCTCTCTCAATTGGGCTGAAGCTTTCTTT. It is translated as CASSSLNWAEAFF. Variable domain in full (rest from reference TRBV7-9 and TRBJ1-1): DTGVSQNPRHKITKRGQNVTFRCDPISEHNRLYWYRQTLGQGPEFLTYFQNEAQLEKSRLLSDRFSAERPKGSFSTLEIQRTEQGDSAMYLCASSSLNWAEAFFGQGTRLTVV.

This clonotype came up many times. The chain recombines TRBV6-5 with TRBJ2-7; D not certain. V lost 0 bases and J lost 2, with 11 bases in between. This CDR3 spans 15 amino acids. In germline, CDR1 is MNHEY, CDR2 SVGAGI. The CDR3 DNA reads as TGTGCCAGCAGTTACTCGGGCAGGCCTACCTACGAGCAGTACTTC. This encodes CASSYSGRPTYEQYF.

The chain uses TRBV25-1 and TRBJ1-1; D remains unclear. This CDR3 region has 15 residues. The germline CDR1 and CDR2 sequences are MGHDK and SYGVNS. Trimming stripped 3 bases from V and 5 bases from J, with 16 bases between. As DNA, the CDR3 is TGTGCCAGCAGTGACGAGAGGATCGGGCGAACTGAAGCTTTCTTT. Its translation is CASSDERIGRTEAFF.

CDR3 in DNA: TGCGCCAGCAGCCGAGGGGCTAGCGGGAGGGCCAGGGGGGGCACAGATACGCAGTATTTT. Translation gives CASSRGASGRARGGTDTQYF. The rearrangement uses TRBV4-3 and TRBJ2-3; TRBD2 matches 12 bases. Germline trimming cut 4 bases from V and 1 base from J; bases unmatched to any gene: 15. The CDR3 covers 20 residues. Looked up from germline, CDR1 is LGHNA and CDR2 is YSLEER.

There are many counts of this clonotype. The rearrangement joins TRBV20-1 to TRBJ2-7, with 15 bases aligning to TRBD2. With V trimmed by 5 bases and J by 7 bases, 6 bases remained unmatched. Germline loops: CDR1 DFQATT, CDR2 SNEGSKA (reference sequence). CDR3 size: 14 residues. The CDR3 sequence is CSAGLAGGLREQYF. CDR3 sequence (DNA): TGCAGTGCTGGACTAGCGGGAGGGCTTAGGGAGCAGTACTTC.

The chain couples TRBV6-1 to TRBJ2-3; D is perhaps TRBD2 (6 bases). Germline V gene lookup returns CDR1 MNHNS and CDR2 SASEGT. The CDR3 has 17 amino acids. V was pared by 5 bases and J by 6 bases, with 24 bases between. DNA of the CDR3: TGTGCCAGCAGTATAAGGACTACAGCTTCCCCCCCGGATACGCAGTATTTT. Translated: CASSIRTTASPPDTQYF.

This clonotype was seen many times. The V gene is TRBV6-5, the J gene TRBJ1-5; 10 bases are shared with TRBD1. V gave up 0 bases and J gave up 6 bases; unmatched junction bases: 5. Germline assignment: CDR1 MNHEY and CDR2 SVGAGI. This CDR3 is 16 amino acids long. CDR3 in DNA: TGTGCCAGCAGTTACTCAGGACAGGGGGTCGGTCAGCCCCAGCATTTT. It codes for CASSYSGQGVGQPQHF.

This clonotype has a handful of counts. The chain combines TRBV3-1 with TRBJ2-5, with a tentative D call TRBD2 (5 bases). Per the germline V gene, CDR1 is LGHDT and CDR2 is YNNKEL (reference sequence). V dropped 3 bases and J dropped 5 bases, with 13 bases sitting between them. The CDR3 has 14 amino acids. CDR3 nucleotide sequence: TGTGCCAGCAGCCAGAGGGCATTGCTGGAGACCCAGTACTTC. This encodes CASSQRALLETQYF.

In this sample, this clonotype turned up a few times. The rearrangement joins TRBV19 to TRBJ2-5; D unclear. This CDR3 contains 11 residues. The germline V gene encodes CDR1 LNHDA and CDR2 SQIVND (reference sequence). V lost 9 bases to trimming and J lost 5 bases, with 10 bases between them. In nucleotides, the CDR3 is TGTGCCAGGAAGCGTCGGGAGACCCAGTACTTC. Its translation: CARKRRETQYF.

This clonotype showed up many times. The rearrangement links TRBV6-2 or TRBV6-3 to TRBJ2-3; 8 positions match TRBD1. The CDR3 is made up of 15 amino acids. Germline values: CDR1 MNHEY, CDR2 SVGEGT. V was pared by 5 bases and J by 4 bases, with 8 bases of the junction left unmatched. For the CDR3, the DNA is TGTGCCAGCAGTCCATCGACAGGGGTGTCAGATACGCAGTATTTT. This gives the protein CASSPSTGVSDTQYF.

This clonotype was counted ten times or more. The chain uses TRBV7-2 and TRBJ2-1; D is undetermined. Germline V lookup: CDR1 SGHTA, CDR2 FQGNSA. This CDR3 is 13 amino acids long. Trimming left V 1 base short and J 2 bases short, with 3 bases between. The CDR3 nucleotides are TGTGCCAGCAGCTTAGGGACCTACAATGAGCAGTTCTTC. Amino acids: CASSLGTYNEQFF.

This clonotype came up a few times. This chain connects TRBV9 to TRBJ2-1, with 9 bases lining up with TRBD2. The CDR3 runs 16 residues. Germline V gene sequence: CDR1 SGDLS, CDR2 YYNGEE. The ends lost 2 bases at V and 4 bases at J; junction bases unmatched: 7. CDR3 amino acids: CASSVGPSGAYNEQFF. As DNA, the CDR3 is TGTGCCAGCAGCGTGGGTCCTAGCGGGGCTTACAATGAGCAGTTCTTC.

This rearrangement joins TRBV5-5 to TRBJ2-7, with 12 bases identical to TRBD2. The CDR3 is 16 residues long. Germline CDR1 SGHKS, CDR2 YYEKEE (reference sequence). The trim removed 2 bases at V and 4 bases at J, leaving 7 bases unmatched. CDR3 coding DNA: TGTGCCAGCAGCTTAGGGAGCGGGACTAGCGGGTACGAGCAGTACTTC. It yields the protein CASSLGSGTSGYEQYF.

The rearrangement links TRBV30 to TRBJ2-3; D is unclear. The CDR3 runs to 15 residues. Germline CDR1 GTSNPN, CDR2 SVGIG (reference sequence). Trimming shortened V by 1 base and J by 1 base, and 12 bases separated the two germline ends. This CDR3 is CAWSAIVAGTDTQYF. CDR3 sequence (DNA): TGTGCCTGGAGTGCTATAGTGGCGGGCACAGATACGCAGTATTTT.

This clonotype was counted only a few times. The chain combines TRBV6-2 or TRBV6-3 with TRBJ2-5; TRBD2 aligns across 12 bases. The CDR3 contains 15 residues. The V segment lost 6 bases and the J segment 3 bases; nucleotides outside the gene matches: 5. CDR1 and CDR2 from the germline V gene are MNHEY and SVGEGT. The CDR3 DNA follows: TGTGCCAGCAGCGAAAGGACTAGCGGGAAAGAGACCCAGTACTTC. As protein: CASSERTSGKETQYF.

Ten or more counts support this clonotype. The chain has TRBV20-1 and TRBJ2-2; perhaps D is TRBD1 or TRBD2 (5 bases each). Germline V gives CDR1 DFQATT, CDR2 SNEGSKA (reference sequence). The CDR3 totals 15 residues. V shed 6 bases and J shed 7 bases, with 21 bases lying between them. CDR3 protein: CSAPDTTGTGGELFF. The DNA of the CDR3 is TGCAGTGCACCCGACACCACCGGGACGGGCGGGGAGCTGTTTTTT.